Given below is one T cell receptor (beta chain) in context. Its specificity is unknown. The data are from a study of vaccination effects on CD4 cells after COVID-19. The CDR3 consists of 13 residues. V was pared by 2 bases and J by 6 bases, with 10 bases between. Antigen-specific CD4+ T cells expanded by the ViraFEST assay with viral peptide pools were then sequenced. Once cultured for about 9 days, the cells underwent separation to obtain CD4+ T cells. All study participants received two doses of BNT162b2 or mRNA-1273 vaccine. Repertoires were generated with immunoSEQ multiplex PCR, while TCRdb's copy carries only in-frame clones and drops some. The profile shows tens of thousands of clones, around 77% of them singletons.

Specimen: CD4+ T cells from PBMCs cultured with HCoV-OC43 spike peptides, collected after COVID-19 vaccination. Subset: HCoV-OC43 spike overlapping peptide pool stimulation. The origin of this receptor is a human donor who received a COVID-19 vaccine. The chain has TRBV12-3 or TRBV12-4 and TRBJ2-5; possible D gene TRBD2, 5 bases. CDR3 sequence: CASSLSGVKTQYF. DNA of the CDR3: TGTGCCAGCAGTTTATCCGGGGTAAAGACCCAGTACTTC.